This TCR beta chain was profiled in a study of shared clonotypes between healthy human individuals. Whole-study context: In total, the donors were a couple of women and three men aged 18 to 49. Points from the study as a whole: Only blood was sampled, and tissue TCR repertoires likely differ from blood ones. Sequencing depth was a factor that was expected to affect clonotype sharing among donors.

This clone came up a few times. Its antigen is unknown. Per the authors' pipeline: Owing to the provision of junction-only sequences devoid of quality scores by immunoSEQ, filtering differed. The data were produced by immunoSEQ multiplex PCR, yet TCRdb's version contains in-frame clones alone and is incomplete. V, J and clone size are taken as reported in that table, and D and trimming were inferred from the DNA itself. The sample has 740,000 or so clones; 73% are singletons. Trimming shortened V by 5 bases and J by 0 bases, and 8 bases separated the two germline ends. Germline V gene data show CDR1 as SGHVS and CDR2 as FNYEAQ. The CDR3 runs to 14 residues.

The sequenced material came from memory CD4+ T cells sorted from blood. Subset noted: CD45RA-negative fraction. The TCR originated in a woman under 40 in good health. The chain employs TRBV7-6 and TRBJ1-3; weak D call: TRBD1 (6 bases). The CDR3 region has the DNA TGTGCCAGCAGCCCGGACAGCTCTGGAAACACCATATATTTT. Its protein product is CASSPDSSGNTIYF.